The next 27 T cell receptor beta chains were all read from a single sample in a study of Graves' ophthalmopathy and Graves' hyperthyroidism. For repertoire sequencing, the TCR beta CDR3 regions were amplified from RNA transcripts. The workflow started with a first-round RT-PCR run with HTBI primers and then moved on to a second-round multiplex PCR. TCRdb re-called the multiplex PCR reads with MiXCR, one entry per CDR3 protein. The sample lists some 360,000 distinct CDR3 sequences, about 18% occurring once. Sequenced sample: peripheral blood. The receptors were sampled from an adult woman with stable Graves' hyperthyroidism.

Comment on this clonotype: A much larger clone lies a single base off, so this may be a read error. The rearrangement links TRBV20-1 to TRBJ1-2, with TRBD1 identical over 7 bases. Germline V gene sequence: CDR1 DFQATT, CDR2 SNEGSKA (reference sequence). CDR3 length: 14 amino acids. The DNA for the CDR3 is TGCGGTGCTGCCGGACAGGACAGGAACTATGGCTACACCTTC. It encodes CGAAGQDRNYGYTF.

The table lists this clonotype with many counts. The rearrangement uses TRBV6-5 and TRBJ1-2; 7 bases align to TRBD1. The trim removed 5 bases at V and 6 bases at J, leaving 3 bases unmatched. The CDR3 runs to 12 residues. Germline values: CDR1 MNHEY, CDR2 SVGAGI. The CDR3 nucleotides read TGTGCCAGCAGTAATCAGGGGGATGGCTACACCTTC. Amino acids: CASSNQGDGYTF.

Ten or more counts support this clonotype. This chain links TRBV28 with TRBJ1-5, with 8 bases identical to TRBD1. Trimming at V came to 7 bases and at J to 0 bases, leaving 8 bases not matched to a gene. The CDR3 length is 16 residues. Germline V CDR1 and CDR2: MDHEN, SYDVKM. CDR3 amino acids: CASTKTTGGSNQPQHF. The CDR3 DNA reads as TGTGCCAGCACCAAAACTACAGGGGGTAGCAATCAGCCCCAGCATTTT.

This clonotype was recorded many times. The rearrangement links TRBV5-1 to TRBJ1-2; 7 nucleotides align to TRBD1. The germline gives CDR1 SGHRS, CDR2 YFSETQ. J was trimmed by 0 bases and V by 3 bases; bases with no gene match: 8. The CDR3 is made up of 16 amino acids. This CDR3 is CASSSRPGQTNYGYTF. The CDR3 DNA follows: TGCGCCAGCAGCTCAAGACCGGGACAGACTAACTATGGCTACACCTTC.

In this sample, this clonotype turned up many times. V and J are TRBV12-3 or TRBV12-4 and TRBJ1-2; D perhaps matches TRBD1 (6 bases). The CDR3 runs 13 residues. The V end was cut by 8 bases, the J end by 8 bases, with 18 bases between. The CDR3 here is CASRRTASGGYTF. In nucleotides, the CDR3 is TGTGCCAGCCGGAGGACAGCATCGGGCGGCTACACCTTC.

The CDR3 protein is CAWSVYQPDTQYF. Here the CDR3 DNA reads TGTGCCTGGAGTGTTTACCAGCCAGATACGCAGTATTTT. V is TRBV30 and J is TRBJ2-3; unclear D gene. Germline V CDR1 and CDR2: GTSNPN, SVGIG (reference sequence). This CDR3 has 13 amino acids. V was shortened by 0 bases and J by 4 bases, with 8 bases between the two germline ends.

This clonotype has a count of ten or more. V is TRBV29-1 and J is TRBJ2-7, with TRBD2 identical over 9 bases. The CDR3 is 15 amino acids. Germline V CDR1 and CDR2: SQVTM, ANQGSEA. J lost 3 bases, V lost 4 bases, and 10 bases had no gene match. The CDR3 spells CSVGGLAGRRYEQYF. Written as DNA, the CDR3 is TGCAGCGTTGGGGGGCTAGCGGGGAGGCGCTACGAGCAGTACTTC.

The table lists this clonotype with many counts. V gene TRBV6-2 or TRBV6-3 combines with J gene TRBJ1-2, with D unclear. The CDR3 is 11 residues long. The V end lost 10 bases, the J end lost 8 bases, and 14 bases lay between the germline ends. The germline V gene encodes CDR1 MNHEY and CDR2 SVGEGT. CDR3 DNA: TGTGCCACCTCCCCGGGGAGCGGCTACACCTTC. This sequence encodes CATSPGSGYTF.

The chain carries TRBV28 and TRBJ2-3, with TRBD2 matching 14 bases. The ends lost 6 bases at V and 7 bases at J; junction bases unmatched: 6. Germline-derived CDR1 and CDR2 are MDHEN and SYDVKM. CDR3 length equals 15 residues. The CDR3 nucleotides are TGTGCCAGCAGACGCGGGACTAGCGGGAGACATACGCAGTATTTT. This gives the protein CASRRGTSGRHTQYF.

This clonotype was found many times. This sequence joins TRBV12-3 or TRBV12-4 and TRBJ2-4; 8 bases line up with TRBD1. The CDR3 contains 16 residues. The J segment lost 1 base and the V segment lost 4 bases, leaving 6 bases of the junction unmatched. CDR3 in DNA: TGTGCCAGCAGTTCTCAGGGGGCGCAGGCCAAAAACATTCAGTACTTC. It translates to CASSSQGAQAKNIQYF.

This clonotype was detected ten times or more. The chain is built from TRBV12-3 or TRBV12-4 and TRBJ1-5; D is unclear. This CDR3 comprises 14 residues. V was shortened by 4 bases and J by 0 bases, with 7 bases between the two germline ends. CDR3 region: CASSSSYSNQPQHF. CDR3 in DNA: TGTGCCAGCAGTTCAAGTTATAGCAATCAGCCCCAGCATTTT.

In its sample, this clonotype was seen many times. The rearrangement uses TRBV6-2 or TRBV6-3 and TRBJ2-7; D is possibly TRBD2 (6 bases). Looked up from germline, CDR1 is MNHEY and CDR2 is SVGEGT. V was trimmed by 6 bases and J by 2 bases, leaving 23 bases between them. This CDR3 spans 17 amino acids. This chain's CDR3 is CASSPSLRFSGAYEQYF. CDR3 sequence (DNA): TGTGCCAGCAGCCCCTCTTTACGGTTTAGCGGTGCCTACGAGCAGTACTTC.

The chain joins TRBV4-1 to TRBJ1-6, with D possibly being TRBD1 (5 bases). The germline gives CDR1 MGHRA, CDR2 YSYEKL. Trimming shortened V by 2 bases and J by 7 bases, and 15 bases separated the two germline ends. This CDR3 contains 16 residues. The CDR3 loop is CASSQKPWDYNSPLHF. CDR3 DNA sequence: TGCGCCAGCAGCCAAAAGCCGTGGGACTACAATTCACCCCTCCACTTT.

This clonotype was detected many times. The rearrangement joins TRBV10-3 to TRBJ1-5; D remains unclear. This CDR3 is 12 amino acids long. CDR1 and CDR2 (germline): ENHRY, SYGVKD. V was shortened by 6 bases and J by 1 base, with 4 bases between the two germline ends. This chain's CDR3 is CAISPSNQPQHF. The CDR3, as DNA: TGTGCCATCAGCCCGAGCAATCAGCCCCAGCATTTT.

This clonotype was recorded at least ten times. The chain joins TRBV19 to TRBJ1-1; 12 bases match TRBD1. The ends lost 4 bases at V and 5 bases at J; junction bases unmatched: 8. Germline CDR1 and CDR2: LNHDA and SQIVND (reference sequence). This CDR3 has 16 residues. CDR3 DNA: TGTGCCAGTAGTAGAGGGGGACAGGGGGCAAGAACTGAAGCTTTCTTT. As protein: CASSRGGQGARTEAFF.

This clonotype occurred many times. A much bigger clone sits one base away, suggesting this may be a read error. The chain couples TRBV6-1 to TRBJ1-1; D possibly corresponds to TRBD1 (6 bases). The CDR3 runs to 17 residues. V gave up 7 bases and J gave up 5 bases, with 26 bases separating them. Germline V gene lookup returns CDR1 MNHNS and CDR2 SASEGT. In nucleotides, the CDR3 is TGTGCCAGCACCCCCTCCGGAAGGGGGGCGTGGGGTACTGAAGCTTTCTTT. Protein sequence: CASTPSGRGAWGTEAFF.

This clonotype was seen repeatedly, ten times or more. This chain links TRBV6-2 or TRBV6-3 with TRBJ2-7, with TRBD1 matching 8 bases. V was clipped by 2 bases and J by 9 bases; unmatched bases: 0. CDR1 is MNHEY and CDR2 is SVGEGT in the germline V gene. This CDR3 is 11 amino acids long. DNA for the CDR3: TGTGCCAGCAGTTACGGACAGGGGCAGTACTTC. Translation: CASSYGQGQYF.

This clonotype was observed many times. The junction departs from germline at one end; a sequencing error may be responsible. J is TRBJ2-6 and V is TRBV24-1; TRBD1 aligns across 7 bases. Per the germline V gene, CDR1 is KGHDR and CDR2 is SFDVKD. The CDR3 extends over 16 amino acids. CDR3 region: CATSDQDRAGANVLTF. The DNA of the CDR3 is TGCGCCACCAGTGATCAAGACAGGGCTGGGGCCAACGTCCTGACTTTC.

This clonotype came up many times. The CDR3: CASSYRTEAEAFF. The CDR3 DNA sequence: TGTGCCAGCAGTTATCGGACCGAAGCTGAAGCTTTCTTT. The gene calls are TRBV6-2 or TRBV6-3 and TRBJ1-1, with unresolved D. Germline values: CDR1 MNHEY, CDR2 SVGEGT. The CDR3 is 13 residues long. Between the trimmed V and J ends, which lost 3 bases and 6 bases, there was a span of 11 bases.

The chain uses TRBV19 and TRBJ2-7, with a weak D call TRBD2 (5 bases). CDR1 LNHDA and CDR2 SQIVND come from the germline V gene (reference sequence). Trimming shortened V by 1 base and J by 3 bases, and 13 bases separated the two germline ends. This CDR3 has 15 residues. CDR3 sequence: CASSIGGGFIYEQYF. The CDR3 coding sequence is TGTGCCAGTAGTATAGGTGGAGGATTTATCTACGAGCAGTACTTC.

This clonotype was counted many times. The CDR3 sequence is CASSLDIAAISYEQYF. CDR3 in DNA: TGCGCCAGCAGCTTGGATATAGCGGCGATCTCCTACGAGCAGTACTTC. The genes are TRBV5-1 and TRBJ2-7; tentative D call: TRBD2 (6 bases). The ends were cut back, 0 bases at V and 0 bases at J, with 13 bases in the middle. Germline V CDR1 and CDR2: SGHRS, YFSETQ. The CDR3 is 16 amino acids.

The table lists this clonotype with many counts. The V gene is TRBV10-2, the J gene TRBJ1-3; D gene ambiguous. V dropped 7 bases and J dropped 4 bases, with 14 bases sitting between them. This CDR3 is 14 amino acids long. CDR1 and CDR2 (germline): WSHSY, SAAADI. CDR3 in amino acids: CASKTGVGGNTIYF. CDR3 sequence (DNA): TGCGCCAGCAAGACCGGGGTGGGCGGAAACACCATATATTTT.

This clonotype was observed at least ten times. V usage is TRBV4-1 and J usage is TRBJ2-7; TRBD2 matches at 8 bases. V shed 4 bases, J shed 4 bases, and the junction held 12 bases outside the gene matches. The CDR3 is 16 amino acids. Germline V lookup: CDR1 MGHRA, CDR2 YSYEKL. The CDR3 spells CASSPSPGLVSYEQYF. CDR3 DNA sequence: TGCGCCAGCAGCCCGTCGCCGGGACTAGTCAGTTACGAGCAGTACTTC.

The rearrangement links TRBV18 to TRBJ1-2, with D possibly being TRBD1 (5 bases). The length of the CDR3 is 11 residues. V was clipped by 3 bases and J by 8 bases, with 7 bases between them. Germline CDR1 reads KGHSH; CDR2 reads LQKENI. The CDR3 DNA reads TGTGCCAGCTCACCCGGGGACGGCTACACCTTC. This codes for CASSPGDGYTF.

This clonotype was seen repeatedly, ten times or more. DNA of the CDR3: TGTGCCAGCAGTTTAAGATACAGGGCGACTGAAGCTTTCTTT. Translating it yields CASSLRYRATEAFF. The V gene is TRBV28, the J gene TRBJ1-1, with a tentative D call TRBD1 (6 bases). This CDR3 spans 14 amino acids. V was clipped by 2 bases and J by 5 bases, with 12 bases between them. Per germline, CDR1 MDHEN and CDR2 SYDVKM.

CDR3 DNA sequence: TGTGCCAGCAGGGACAGCGGGATGTTCTACGAGCAGTACTTC. Translating it yields CASRDSGMFYEQYF. The chain combines TRBV28 with TRBJ2-7, with a possible D match to TRBD2 (7 bases). Germline V gives CDR1 MDHEN, CDR2 SYDVKM. This CDR3 has 14 amino acids. Trimming removed 6 bases from V and 3 bases from J, with 15 bases in between.

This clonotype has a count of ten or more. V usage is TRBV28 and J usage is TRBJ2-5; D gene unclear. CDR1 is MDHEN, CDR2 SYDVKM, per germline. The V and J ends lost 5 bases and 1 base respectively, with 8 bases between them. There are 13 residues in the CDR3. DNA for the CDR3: TGTGCCAGCAGTCCAATATTCCAAGAGACCCAGTACTTC. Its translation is CASSPIFQETQYF.